These T cell receptor beta chains were read from a single sample in a study of CD8+CD57+ T cells in acquired aplastic anemia. TCRdb processed the reads anew with MiXCR; each CDR3 protein has one entry. The repertoire holds roughly 80,000 distinct CDR3 sequences, with less than 60% as singletons. The sequenced sample was sorted CD4+, CD8+, or CD8+CD57+ T cells (not recorded which) from PBMCs. These TCRs come from a human donor in good health, serving as a control. The CDR3 runs from the conserved cysteine through the conserved F or W. The D gene is left open where the match is weak. The size of a clone is reported for some rows only, either as once, few or many, or as a class for expanded clones.

>TRBV2|TRBD1|few|TRBJ1-6
TGTGCCAGCAGTGAAGGTCAGGGGGGTGGTTCACCCCTCCACTTT
CASSEGQGGGSPLHF
>TRBV29-1|.|once|TRBJ1-2
TGCAGCGTTGAACGCCAGGGTAACTATGGCTACACCTTC
CSVERQGNYGYTF
>TRBV27|TRBD2|.|TRBJ2-3
TGTGCCAGCAGTTTGAGCGGGTCGGGGGGGAATACGCAGTATTTT
CASSLSGSGGNTQYF
>TRBV25-1|.|many|TRBJ2-1
TGTGCCAGCAGTGACAGGAGCAGGGCTGATGAGCAGTTCTTC
CASSDRSRADEQFF
>TRBV15|.|few|TRBJ2-7
TGTGCCACCAGCAGACAACAGGGTGGCGAGCAGTACTTC
CATSRQQGGEQYF
>TRBV7-9|TRBD1|.|TRBJ1-5
TGTGCCAGCAGCTCCCGGGACAGAAATCAGCCCCAGCATTTT
CASSSRDRNQPQHF
>TRBV16|.|many|TRBJ1-5
TGTGCCAGCAGCACCGGACATTCAGATCAGCCCCAGCATTTT
CASSTGHSDQPQHF
>TRBV7-8|.|.|TRBJ2-3
TGTGCCAGCAGCTGGAGCGTGGTAGATACGCAGTATTTT
CASSWSVVDTQYF
>TRBV10-3|.|.|TRBJ1-2
TGTGCCATCAGCATGACAGGAGCGGGGGATGGCTACACCTTC
CAISMTGAGDGYTF
>TRBV2|.|few|TRBJ1-2
TGTGCCAGCAGCTTAGGGGGCTATGGCTACACCTTC
CASSLGGYGYTF
>TRBV4-2|TRBD2|many|TRBJ2-7
TGTGCCAGCAGCCAAGGAGCGGGGGGCGGAGAGTACTTC
CASSQGAGGGEYF
>TRBV7-9|TRBD2|many|TRBJ2-7
TGTGCCAGCAGCTCAGACGGGGGGGCCTCGAGGGAGCAGTACTTC
CASSSDGGASREQYF
>TRBV10-3|TRBD1|many|TRBJ1-2
TGTGCCATCAGAGGAACAGGGGGCGACGGCTATGGCTACACCTTC
CAIRGTGGDGYGYTF
>TRBV10-3|.|many|TRBJ1-4
TGTGCCATCAGCCCCGGGATGGGAGGGGATGAAAAACTGTTTTTT
CAISPGMGGDEKLFF
>TRBV5-1|.|few|TRBJ1-2
TGCGCCAGCAGCCGATTTCAGGACTATGGCTACACCTTC
CASSRFQDYGYTF
>TRBV29-1|TRBD1|.|TRBJ1-1
TGCAGCGTTCTGGGACAGCGAATGAACACTGAAGCTTTCTTT
CSVLGQRMNTEAFF
>TRBV25-1|TRBD2|.|TRBJ2-3
TGTGCCAGCAGTGTCTACTCCGGGACTAGCGGGACTAGCACAGATACGCAGTATTTT
CASSVYSGTSGTSTDTQYF
>TRBV24-1|TRBD2|many|TRBJ2-3
TGTGCCACCAGTGATGAGTATTCGGGACTAGCTCCAGATACGCAGTATTTT
CATSDEYSGLAPDTQYF
>TRBV10-3|TRBD1|many|TRBJ2-3
TGTGCCACCCTGACAGGGGGCATGGATACGCAGTATTTT
CATLTGGMDTQYF
>TRBV29-1|TRBD1|few|TRBJ2-3
TGCAGCGTTTGGGACAGCGGCACAGATACGCAGTATTTT
CSVWDSGTDTQYF
>TRBV19|.|.|TRBJ1-2
TGTGCCAGTAGTGCCCCCGAAGCCGGCTTATATGGCTACACCTTC
CASSAPEAGLYGYTF
>TRBV2|.|.|TRBJ2-7
TGTGCTAGACCAGTTTCGGACCTAGCTCGTGGAATTTACGAGCAGTACTTC
CARPVSDLARGIYEQYF
>TRBV5-4|TRBD2|few|TRBJ2-7
TGTGCCAGCAGCTTGGAGGCCGCTAGCGGGAGATACGAGCAGTACTTC
CASSLEAASGRYEQYF
>TRBV7-8|.|.|TRBJ2-7
TGTGCCAGCAGCACCATTAGCGCCTGGGGTCTCGCTAACGAGCAGTACTTC
CASSTISAWGLANEQYF
>TRBV20-1|TRBD2|.|TRBJ2-7
TGCAGTGCGCCGGGGACTAGCGGGACCTACGAGCAGTACTTC
CSAPGTSGTYEQYF
>TRBV15|.|.|TRBJ2-3
TGTGCCACCAGCAGAGATATCGGCGGCACAGATACGCAGTATTTT
CATSRDIGGTDTQYF
>TRBV19|TRBD1|few|TRBJ2-7
TGTGCCAGTAGTATGGGGTCGGGACAGTCCCACGAGCAGTACTTC
CASSMGSGQSHEQYF
>TRBV10-3|.|.|TRBJ1-6
TGTGCCAGCAGTCTAGCCGCTGGGGGGTATCCTAATTCACCCCTCCACTTT
CASSLAAGGYPNSPLHF
>TRBV30|.|.|TRBJ2-1
TGTGCCCTTAAAGACAATGAGCAGTTCTTC
CALKDNEQFF
>TRBV5-4|TRBD1|.|TRBJ2-2
TGTGCCAGTCAGACAGGGGGCTTCGACGGGGAGCTGTTTTTT
CASQTGGFDGELFF
>TRBV30|.|few|TRBJ2-7
TGTGCCTGGAAGGGGGGACCCCTATACGAGCAGTACTTC
CAWKGGPLYEQYF
>TRBV12-3/TRBV12-4|.|few|TRBJ2-2
TGTGCCAGCCAATTTCTGACTAGGGCGGGGGAGCTGTTTTTT
CASQFLTRAGELFF
>TRBV7-8|TRBD1|.|TRBJ1-6
TGTGCCAGCAGCCCTGGGGGCCGGACAGGGCTCTATTCACCCCTCCACTTT
CASSPGGRTGLYSPLHF
>TRBV19|.|.|TRBJ2-3
TGTGCCAGTAGTAATGGAGGAGTTAACACAGATACGCAGTATTTT
CASSNGGVNTDTQYF
>TRBV10-2|TRBD1|.|TRBJ1-2
TGCGCCGGCAGTGAGCCGGGACAGGGTAACTATGGCTACACCTTC
CAGSEPGQGNYGYTF
>TRBV30|.|.|TRBJ2-6
TGTGCCTGGTCCATCCACAGTTCTGGGGCCAACGTCCTGACTTTC
CAWSIHSSGANVLTF
>TRBV11-2|TRBD1|.|TRBJ2-7
TGTGCCAGCAGTCAGGAGTTGGGGGACAGGGTCGACGAGCAGTACTTC
CASSQELGDRVDEQYF
>TRBV7-2|TRBD1|few|TRBJ1-2
TGTGCCAGCAGCTTACGGACAGGGGTGGACTATGGCTACACCTTC
CASSLRTGVDYGYTF
>TRBV27|TRBD1|.|TRBJ1-2
TGTGCCAGCAGAATCGACAGGGGCTATGGCTACACCTTC
CASRIDRGYGYTF
>TRBV27|TRBD1|few|TRBJ1-5
TGTGCCAGCAGTGTAGGACAGGGGGCCATTCAGCCCCAGCATTTT
CASSVGQGAIQPQHF
>TRBV27|TRBD1|.|TRBJ1-5
TGTGCCAGCAGTACGACAGGGGGCGGTCAGCCCCAGCATTTT
CASSTTGGGQPQHF
>TRBV7-9|.|.|TRBJ1-1
TGTGCCAGCAGCCCCGGGGTAGGCGCTTTCTTT
CASSPGVGAFF
>TRBV19|TRBD1|many|TRBJ2-7
TGTGCCAGTAGTAAGGGACAGGGGACCTCCTACGAGCAGTACTTC
CASSKGQGTSYEQYF
>TRBV4-2|TRBD1|few|TRBJ2-3
TGTGCCAGCAGCGCGCCGCTGGACAGGACAAACACAGATACGCAGTATTTT
CASSAPLDRTNTDTQYF
>TRBV12-3/TRBV12-4|.|.|TRBJ2-7
TGTGCCAGCAGTTCGACTACAGGGTACGACGAGCAGTACTTC
CASSSTTGYDEQYF
>TRBV15|TRBD1|.|TRBJ1-4
TGTGCCACCAGCAGAGATAAGGGGACAGGGGGCAGCGGAAAACTGTTTTTT
CATSRDKGTGGSGKLFF
>TRBV29-1|.|.|TRBJ1-2
TGCAGCGTTGAAGGCGGAAAAAACTATGGCTACACCTTC
CSVEGGKNYGYTF
>TRBV19|.|.|TRBJ1-5
TGTGCCAGTAGTCCGACAGCACAACAGCCCCAGCATTTT
CASSPTAQQPQHF
>TRBV15|TRBD1|once|TRBJ1-5
TGTGCCACCAGTGACCCTGGACAGGGAAGTCAGCCCCAGCATTTT
CATSDPGQGSQPQHF
>TRBV7-9|.|.|TRBJ2-5
TGTGCCAGCAGCTTACCCGGGGACGGTGGGACCCAGTACTTC
CASSLPGDGGTQYF
>TRBV7-6|.|few|TRBJ2-7
TGTGCCAGCAGCTTAGCTGACGGCTACGAGCAGTACTTC
CASSLADGYEQYF
>TRBV29-1|.|.|TRBJ2-5
TGCAGCGTTGAACCAAACAGGGACGAGACCCAGTACTTC
CSVEPNRDETQYF